These T cell receptor beta chains were read from a single sample in a study of control samples from healthy donors and cancer patients. The protocol was immunoSEQ multiplex PCR, while the TCRdb copy is restricted to in-frame clones and leaves out a portion. The table shows 100,000 to 150,000 clones, with about nine tenths occurring only once. Sequenced sample: blood. The source of these receptors is a man aged 18-30 years in good health. Each CDR3 is given with its conserved first and last residue.

>TRBV20-1|13
CSASEDSGNTIYF
>TRBV21-1|13
CASSKVGCYEQFF
>TRBV7-8|17
CASSRIIGGGYQETQYF
>TRBV7-9|16
CASSLGHEVNTGELFF
>TRBV19|15
CASRPGGMSRDTQYF
>TRBV11-2|16
CASSLGGFPTNEKLFF
>TRBV5-6|11
CASSWSGAQFF
>TRBV5-6|13
CASSLEAAGGYTF
>TRBV19|14
CASSTGQSNQPQHF
>TRBV7-6|14
CASSQGRGPYEQYF
>TRBV28|18
CASSFRPGHGILLQPQHF
>TRBV9|16
CASSVGGGRQNTEAFF
>TRBV11-2|16
CASSLARPEKGYEQYF
>TRBV2|12
CASSFGSYGYTF
>TRBV27|16
CASSLYGISSNQPQHF
>TRBV5-6|14
CASSPRVSGNTIYF
>TRBV14|19
CASSQLAFSDGGPYNEQFF
>TRBV19|16
CASNAPGQGAVSGYTF
>TRBV30|14
CAWSVESGGEKLFF
>TRBV28|15
CASSPSGPRGETQYF
>TRBV5-1|15
CASSLGQGAIYEQFF
>TRBV9|15
CASSVTTSSGNTIYF
>TRBV18|12
CASSPTAEKLFF
>TRBV13|16
CASSLESSGRYNEQFF
>TRBV5-1|17
CASSSASGGVSLETQYF
>TRBV11-2|15
CASSLEGGSYNEQFF